Listed below are T cell receptor beta chains from one sample, sequenced in a study of blood T cell repertoires in COVID-19. Profiling relied on immunoSEQ multiplex PCR, and the TCRdb table lists in-frame clones only, not all of them. The sample shows 330,000 or so clones, 87% of them seen only once. The specimen was peripheral blood. The origin of the receptors is a man aged 30-40 years with COVID-19, enrolled during active disease. Both conserved end residues are part of each CDR3. Each record gives: V gene, D gene, clone size, J gene, CDR3 DNA, CDR3 protein. The D gene is left open where the match is weak. Some rows mark clone size as missing; the rest say once, few, many or name a class of expanded clone.

v_call: TRBV3-1/TRBV3-2
d_call: NA
clone_size: NA
j_call: TRBJ1-2
cdr3_nt: TGTGCCAGCACTCCAACCGGGTCCAACTATGGCTACACCTTC
cdr3_aa: CASTPTGSNYGYTF

v_call: TRBV2
d_call: TRBD1
clone_size: NA
j_call: TRBJ1-5
cdr3_nt: TGTGCCAGCACTAGGGGACAGGGCTGGAATCAGCCCCAGCATTTT
cdr3_aa: CASTRGQGWNQPQHF

v_call: TRBV2
d_call: NA
clone_size: NA
j_call: TRBJ2-5
cdr3_nt: TGTGCCAGCAGTGATGGGGGGTCCTGGGAGACCCAGTACTTC
cdr3_aa: CASSDGGSWETQYF

v_call: TRBV28
d_call: NA
clone_size: NA
j_call: TRBJ2-2
cdr3_nt: TGTGCCAGCAGTTTGGCGAACAGGGATAGTAGGAACACCGGGGAGCTGTTTTTT
cdr3_aa: CASSLANRDSRNTGELFF

v_call: TRBV28
d_call: TRBD2
clone_size: NA
j_call: TRBJ2-1
cdr3_nt: TGTGCCAGCAGTGTGCATAGCGGGAGGGTTAGGAATGAGCAGTTCTTC
cdr3_aa: CASSVHSGRVRNEQFF

v_call: TRBV9
d_call: NA
clone_size: NA
j_call: TRBJ2-3
cdr3_nt: TGTGCCAGCAGCGTATCGGGGGATCTGGGTACGCAGTATTTT
cdr3_aa: CASSVSGDLGTQYF

v_call: TRBV6-5
d_call: NA
clone_size: NA
j_call: TRBJ2-1
cdr3_nt: TGTGCCAGCAGCATTTACAATGAGCAGTTCTTC
cdr3_aa: CASSIYNEQFF

v_call: TRBV21-1
d_call: NA
clone_size: NA
j_call: TRBJ1-2
cdr3_nt: TGTGCCAGCAGCAAAGTCCGGTTACACCAGTTTTACAGGGGCTATGGCTACACCTTC
cdr3_aa: CASSKVRLHQFYRGYGYTF

v_call: TRBV5-8
d_call: NA
clone_size: NA
j_call: TRBJ2-7
cdr3_nt: TGTGCCAGCAGCTTGGGCGGGACAGTCTACGAGCAGTACTTC
cdr3_aa: CASSLGGTVYEQYF

v_call: TRBV9
d_call: NA
clone_size: NA
j_call: TRBJ1-4
cdr3_nt: TGTGCCAGCAGCGGACAAGGGGGATATAATGAAAAACTGTTTTTT
cdr3_aa: CASSGQGGYNEKLFF

v_call: TRBV5-1
d_call: TRBD2
clone_size: NA
j_call: TRBJ2-1
cdr3_nt: TGCGCCAGCAGCTTGGATCTTAGCGGGGGGGCCCACAATGAGCAGTTCTTC
cdr3_aa: CASSLDLSGGAHNEQFF

v_call: TRBV15
d_call: NA
clone_size: NA
j_call: TRBJ2-1
cdr3_nt: TGTGCCACCAGCAGAGATCGGGGTGGCTACAATGAGCAGTTCTTC
cdr3_aa: CATSRDRGGYNEQFF

v_call: TRBV9
d_call: TRBD1
clone_size: NA
j_call: TRBJ2-3
cdr3_nt: TGTGCCAGCAGCGAGATGAGGACAGGGATGACAGATACGCAGTATTTT
cdr3_aa: CASSEMRTGMTDTQYF

v_call: TRBV4-3
d_call: NA
clone_size: NA
j_call: TRBJ2-3
cdr3_nt: TGCGCCAGCAGCCAAGATGAGGGAGCGGCAGATACGCAGTATTTT
cdr3_aa: CASSQDEGAADTQYF

v_call: TRBV18
d_call: TRBD1
clone_size: NA
j_call: TRBJ1-2
cdr3_nt: TGTGCCAGCTCACCAACAGGACAGGGTAACTATGGCTACACCTTC
cdr3_aa: CASSPTGQGNYGYTF

v_call: TRBV19
d_call: NA
clone_size: NA
j_call: TRBJ1-6
cdr3_nt: TGTGCCAGTAGCCCGGGACGGGGGAGCTCCTATAATTCACCCCTCCACTTT
cdr3_aa: CASSPGRGSSYNSPLHF

v_call: TRBV7-2
d_call: TRBD2
clone_size: NA
j_call: TRBJ2-3
cdr3_nt: TGTGCCAGCAGCGCTAGCGGGGGGGCCTTGTTAGATACGCAGTATTTT
cdr3_aa: CASSASGGALLDTQYF

v_call: TRBV6-5
d_call: TRBD1
clone_size: NA
j_call: TRBJ2-7
cdr3_nt: TGTGCCAGCAGCAAACCTACAGGGGGCGGTTACGAGCAGTACTTC
cdr3_aa: CASSKPTGGGYEQYF

v_call: TRBV7-2
d_call: NA
clone_size: NA
j_call: TRBJ2-7
cdr3_nt: TGTGCCAGCAGCTACGGAGGGGAGCAGTACTTC
cdr3_aa: CASSYGGEQYF

v_call: TRBV7-3
d_call: NA
clone_size: NA
j_call: TRBJ2-2
cdr3_nt: TGTGCCAGCAGCTTAGTCAGTGAGGGGGCGAACACCGGGGAGCTGTTTTTT
cdr3_aa: CASSLVSEGANTGELFF

v_call: TRBV11-2
d_call: TRBD1
clone_size: once
j_call: TRBJ2-1
cdr3_nt: TGTGCCAGCAGCTTCCGGGACAGGGAGTACAATGAGCAGTTCTTC
cdr3_aa: CASSFRDREYNEQFF

v_call: TRBV20-1
d_call: TRBD1
clone_size: NA
j_call: TRBJ2-5
cdr3_nt: TGCAGTGCTAGTCAGGACAGGGGGCTGGGGACCCAGTACTTC
cdr3_aa: CSASQDRGLGTQYF

v_call: TRBV5-4
d_call: NA
clone_size: NA
j_call: TRBJ2-2
cdr3_nt: TGTGCCAGCAGCTTGTTCCAGTTCACCGGGGAGCTGTTTTTT
cdr3_aa: CASSLFQFTGELFF

v_call: TRBV7-2
d_call: NA
clone_size: NA
j_call: TRBJ1-2
cdr3_nt: TGTGCCAGCAGCCCAATAGGGGGGGACTATGGCTACACCTTC
cdr3_aa: CASSPIGGDYGYTF

v_call: TRBV11-3
d_call: NA
clone_size: once
j_call: TRBJ2-1
cdr3_nt: TGTGCCAGCAGCTCAACTCGGGACGCAGGAGGAGGGAATGAGCAGTTCTTC
cdr3_aa: CASSSTRDAGGGNEQFF

v_call: TRBV11-2
d_call: NA
clone_size: few
j_call: TRBJ1-2
cdr3_nt: TGTGCCAGCAGCTTAGGAGAATATGGCTACACCTTC
cdr3_aa: CASSLGEYGYTF

v_call: TRBV28
d_call: NA
clone_size: NA
j_call: TRBJ2-5
cdr3_nt: TGTGCCAGCAGTCCCGCACACGTAGAGACCCAGTACTTC
cdr3_aa: CASSPAHVETQYF

v_call: TRBV5-6
d_call: NA
clone_size: NA
j_call: TRBJ1-2
cdr3_nt: TGTGCCAGCAGTTCTCGCGGGGGCTATGGCTACACCTTC
cdr3_aa: CASSSRGGYGYTF

v_call: TRBV18
d_call: NA
clone_size: NA
j_call: TRBJ1-4
cdr3_nt: TGTGCCAGCTCACCACGCCAGGGGTTGGGGACTAATGAAAAACTGTTTTTT
cdr3_aa: CASSPRQGLGTNEKLFF